The rows below give T cell receptor beta chains drawn from one sample of a study of blood T cell repertoires in COVID-19. TCRdb keeps only in-frame clones here, not all; method: immunoSEQ multiplex PCR. The repertoire holds 180,000 or so clones, with 65% to 90% as singletons. The sequenced material came from peripheral blood. Source of these receptors: a man in his 60s with acute or convalescent COVID-19. Each CDR3 is given with its conserved first and last residue. The order of the fields is CDR3 length, J gene, V gene, CDR3 protein.

>16|TRBJ2-2|TRBV6-1
CASSGLAYGGTGELFF
>13|TRBJ2-1|TRBV7-3
CASSLGLVNEQFF
>14|TRBJ2-1|TRBV11-2
CASRPSGSFSEQFF
>15|TRBJ2-5|TRBV28
CASSKARQDKETQYF
>11|TRBJ2-7|TRBV30
CAWSGSYEQYF
>16|TRBJ1-4|TRBV7-9
CASSLAMSTSGEKLFF
>14|TRBJ2-2|TRBV29-1
CSVRASGNTGELFF
>13|TRBJ2-5|TRBV2
CASRRGLQETQYF
>10|TRBJ2-1|TRBV29-1
CSGDNNEQFF
>15|TRBJ2-7|TRBV11-3
CASSPRGQGPYEQYF
>14|TRBJ1-2|TRBV19
CASSIGGAVYGYTF